This is a list of T cell receptor beta chains from one sample in a study of blood T cell repertoires in COVID-19. TCRdb's table, derived via immunoSEQ multiplex PCR, lists solely in-frame clones and lacks some. The data contain just over 85,000 clones, roughly nine tenths of them singletons. Sequencing was carried out using peripheral blood. The source of these receptors is a man aged 50 to 59 with acute or convalescent COVID-19. The CDR3 runs from the conserved cysteine through the conserved F or W. D genes are given only for firm matches. Clone size is not always given. Where it is, it says once, few, many or a class for expanded clones.

clone size: once; V gene: TRBV2; D gene: -; J gene: TRBJ1-5; CDR3 protein: CASRTDRNNQPQHF; CDR3 DNA: TGTGCCAGCAGAACCGATAGAAATAACCAGCCCCAGCATTTT
clone size: once; V gene: TRBV28; D gene: -; J gene: TRBJ1-2; CDR3 protein: CASSLTRGVGHGYTF; CDR3 DNA: TGTGCCAGCAGTTTGACCAGGGGAGTGGGTCATGGCTACACCTTC
clone size: -; V gene: TRBV7-3; D gene: TRBD1; J gene: TRBJ2-3; CDR3 protein: CASSTGTATDTQYF; CDR3 DNA: TGTGCCAGCAGCACCGGGACAGCCACAGATACGCAGTATTTT
clone size: few; V gene: TRBV19; D gene: TRBD1; J gene: TRBJ2-2; CDR3 protein: CASSPTNRGTGELFF; CDR3 DNA: TGTGCCAGTAGCCCAACTAACAGGGGCACCGGGGAGCTGTTTTTT
clone size: -; V gene: TRBV10-3; D gene: TRBD1; J gene: TRBJ1-2; CDR3 protein: CAIRPEGDRVGYTF; CDR3 DNA: TGTGCCATCAGACCCGAGGGAGACAGGGTCGGCTACACCTTC
clone size: -; V gene: TRBV15; D gene: TRBD1; J gene: TRBJ1-1; CDR3 protein: CATITRGQGNTEAFF; CDR3 DNA: TGTGCCACCATAACACGGGGACAGGGGAACACTGAAGCTTTCTTT
clone size: -; V gene: TRBV25-1; D gene: -; J gene: TRBJ1-2; CDR3 protein: CASGRPGGDGYTF; CDR3 DNA: TGTGCCAGCGGTCGTCCGGGCGGGGATGGCTACACCTTC
clone size: once; V gene: TRBV5-1; D gene: TRBD2; J gene: TRBJ2-3; CDR3 protein: CASSVAGASTDTQYF; CDR3 DNA: TGCGCCAGCAGCGTAGCGGGAGCAAGCACAGATACGCAGTATTTT
clone size: few; V gene: TRBV20-1; D gene: TRBD2; J gene: TRBJ2-2; CDR3 protein: CSASLAGNTGELFF; CDR3 DNA: TGCAGTGCTAGTCTAGCGGGGAACACCGGGGAGCTGTTTTTT
clone size: -; V gene: TRBV4-1; D gene: TRBD1; J gene: TRBJ2-1; CDR3 protein: CASSQKPGQGAYEQFF; CDR3 DNA: TGCGCCAGCAGCCAAAAACCGGGACAGGGGGCCTATGAGCAGTTCTTC
clone size: -; V gene: TRBV11-2; D gene: TRBD1; J gene: TRBJ1-1; CDR3 protein: CASSLGRQGRFDTEAFF; CDR3 DNA: TGTGCCAGCAGCTTAGGGAGACAGGGACGATTTGACACTGAAGCTTTCTTT
clone size: -; V gene: TRBV7-2; D gene: -; J gene: TRBJ2-5; CDR3 protein: CASSPYAGARETQYF; CDR3 DNA: TGTGCCAGCAGTCCCTATGCGGGGGCTAGGGAGACCCAGTACTTC
clone size: once; V gene: TRBV10-3; D gene: -; J gene: TRBJ1-1; CDR3 protein: CAISISGYTEAFF; CDR3 DNA: TGTGCCATCAGTATTTCAGGGTACACTGAAGCTTTCTTT
clone size: -; V gene: TRBV29-1; D gene: TRBD1; J gene: TRBJ1-5; CDR3 protein: CSVAKDRAQPQHF; CDR3 DNA: TGCAGCGTTGCGAAGGACAGGGCCCAGCCCCAGCATTTT
clone size: -; V gene: TRBV5-8; D gene: TRBD1; J gene: TRBJ1-2; CDR3 protein: CASSPESDRVAYGYTF; CDR3 DNA: TGTGCCAGCAGCCCAGAATCGGACAGGGTGGCCTATGGCTACACCTTC
clone size: -; V gene: TRBV2; D gene: TRBD1; J gene: TRBJ1-5; CDR3 protein: CASMVSGTGQSAQHF; CDR3 DNA: TGTGCCAGCATGGTCTCCGGGACAGGACAATCAGCCCAGCATTTT
clone size: -; V gene: TRBV7-8; D gene: TRBD2; J gene: TRBJ2-7; CDR3 protein: CASSLGTSAGEQYF; CDR3 DNA: TGTGCCAGCAGCCTTGGGACTAGCGCCGGCGAGCAGTACTTC
clone size: -; V gene: TRBV3-1/TRBV3-2; D gene: -; J gene: TRBJ1-1; CDR3 protein: CASSGGITEAFF; CDR3 DNA: TGTGCCAGCAGCGGTGGCATAACTGAAGCTTTCTTT
clone size: -; V gene: TRBV12-3/TRBV12-4; D gene: -; J gene: TRBJ2-7; CDR3 protein: CASGLGASYEQYF; CDR3 DNA: TGTGCCAGCGGTCTGGGGGCGAGTTACGAGCAGTACTTC
clone size: -; V gene: TRBV6-5; D gene: -; J gene: TRBJ1-2; CDR3 protein: CASRNPNRSYGYTF; CDR3 DNA: TGTGCCAGCAGGAACCCAAACAGATCGTATGGCTACACCTTC
clone size: -; V gene: TRBV7-7; D gene: -; J gene: TRBJ2-7; CDR3 protein: CASSLVTYEQYF; CDR3 DNA: TGTGCCAGCAGCTTAGTTACCTACGAGCAGTACTTC
clone size: -; V gene: TRBV5-1; D gene: -; J gene: TRBJ1-1; CDR3 protein: CASSLMRGQDTEAFF; CDR3 DNA: TGCGCCAGCAGCTTGATGCGGGGGCAAGACACTGAAGCTTTCTTT
clone size: -; V gene: TRBV15; D gene: TRBD2; J gene: TRBJ2-4; CDR3 protein: CATSRDREGIQYF; CDR3 DNA: TGTGCCACCAGCAGAGACAGGGAGGGTATTCAGTACTTC
clone size: -; V gene: TRBV19; D gene: TRBD1; J gene: TRBJ1-1; CDR3 protein: CASSPPRGQRNTEAFF; CDR3 DNA: TGTGCCAGTAGCCCTCCCCGGGGACAGAGGAACACTGAAGCTTTCTTT
clone size: -; V gene: TRBV5-4; D gene: -; J gene: TRBJ1-1; CDR3 protein: CASSNGLNTEAFF; CDR3 DNA: TGTGCCAGCAGCAATGGACTAAACACTGAAGCTTTCTTT
clone size: -; V gene: TRBV5-1; D gene: TRBD1; J gene: TRBJ2-1; CDR3 protein: CASSRGTGEGSEQFF; CDR3 DNA: TGCGCCAGCAGCCGTGGGACAGGGGAAGGGAGTGAGCAGTTCTTC
clone size: -; V gene: TRBV28; D gene: -; J gene: TRBJ1-5; CDR3 protein: CASSPPGAGEQPQHF; CDR3 DNA: TGTGCCAGCAGTCCCCCGGGAGCCGGGGAACAGCCCCAGCATTTT
clone size: -; V gene: TRBV25-1; D gene: TRBD2; J gene: TRBJ2-3; CDR3 protein: CASSLSGGAADTQYF; CDR3 DNA: TGTGCCAGCAGCTTAAGCGGGGGGGCTGCAGATACGCAGTATTTT
clone size: -; V gene: TRBV24-1; D gene: -; J gene: TRBJ2-5; CDR3 protein: CATSDPTGAGETQYF; CDR3 DNA: TGTGCCACCAGTGATCCGACAGGCGCGGGAGAGACCCAGTACTTC
clone size: -; V gene: TRBV28; D gene: -; J gene: TRBJ1-2; CDR3 protein: CASSETNRISAEGYTF; CDR3 DNA: TGTGCCAGCAGCGAAACTAACAGGATCTCGGCGGAGGGCTACACCTTC
clone size: -; V gene: TRBV5-6; D gene: -; J gene: TRBJ1-6; CDR3 protein: CASSLGPRNSPLHF; CDR3 DNA: TGTGCCAGCAGCTTGGGTCCGAGGAATTCACCCCTCCACTTT
clone size: -; V gene: TRBV11-2; D gene: -; J gene: TRBJ1-6; CDR3 protein: CASSLEVGGIAPLHF; CDR3 DNA: TGTGCCAGCAGCTTAGAGGTAGGGGGTATTGCACCCCTCCACTTT
clone size: -; V gene: TRBV5-1; D gene: -; J gene: TRBJ1-3; CDR3 protein: CASSPPQGSGNTIYF; CDR3 DNA: TGCGCCAGCAGCCCGCCGCAGGGGTCTGGAAACACCATATATTTT
clone size: -; V gene: TRBV5-1; D gene: -; J gene: TRBJ1-1; CDR3 protein: CASSLLGQITEAFF; CDR3 DNA: TGCGCCAGCAGCTTGCTGGGCCAGATCACTGAAGCTTTCTTT
clone size: -; V gene: TRBV10-3; D gene: TRBD1; J gene: TRBJ1-1; CDR3 protein: CAISDGDRVAEAFF; CDR3 DNA: TGTGCCATCAGTGATGGCGACAGGGTGGCTGAAGCTTTCTTT
clone size: -; V gene: TRBV10-3; D gene: TRBD1; J gene: TRBJ1-1; CDR3 protein: CAIRKTGGNTEAFF; CDR3 DNA: TGTGCCATCAGGAAGACAGGGGGGAACACTGAAGCTTTCTTT
clone size: -; V gene: TRBV2; D gene: TRBD1; J gene: TRBJ1-5; CDR3 protein: CASSYATGTQHF; CDR3 DNA: TGTGCCAGCAGTTATGCGACAGGGACCCAGCATTTT
clone size: -; V gene: TRBV19; D gene: -; J gene: TRBJ2-1; CDR3 protein: CASSIEAGKSYNEQFF; CDR3 DNA: TGTGCCAGTAGTATAGAGGCAGGGAAGTCCTACAATGAGCAGTTCTTC
clone size: few; V gene: TRBV2; D gene: TRBD1; J gene: TRBJ2-2; CDR3 protein: CASRLQGAQGGELFF; CDR3 DNA: TGTGCCAGCAGACTACAGGGGGCGCAAGGCGGGGAGCTGTTTTTT
clone size: -; V gene: TRBV6-2/TRBV6-3; D gene: TRBD1; J gene: TRBJ2-3; CDR3 protein: CASSGTGNPDTQYF; CDR3 DNA: TGTGCCAGCAGCGGGACAGGGAACCCCGATACGCAGTATTTT
clone size: -; V gene: TRBV5-1; D gene: TRBD1; J gene: TRBJ1-2; CDR3 protein: CASRPTSTGGAEGYTF; CDR3 DNA: TGCGCCAGCAGACCGACAAGTACAGGGGGCGCCGAAGGCTACACCTTC
clone size: -; V gene: TRBV5-4; D gene: TRBD1; J gene: TRBJ1-4; CDR3 protein: CASSPPGTGYEKLFF; CDR3 DNA: TGTGCCAGCAGCCCTCCCGGGACAGGGTATGAAAAACTGTTTTTT
clone size: -; V gene: TRBV30; D gene: -; J gene: TRBJ1-3; CDR3 protein: CAWDGTLGNTIYF; CDR3 DNA: TGTGCCTGGGACGGGACACTCGGAAACACCATATATTTT
clone size: -; V gene: TRBV7-9; D gene: -; J gene: TRBJ1-5; CDR3 protein: CASSLTGSSNQPQHF; CDR3 DNA: TGTGCCAGCAGCTTAACGGGATCTAGCAATCAGCCCCAGCATTTT
clone size: -; V gene: TRBV19; D gene: TRBD2; J gene: TRBJ2-1; CDR3 protein: CASRIGLAGQQFF; CDR3 DNA: TGTGCCAGTAGGATTGGACTAGCGGGGCAACAGTTCTTC
clone size: -; V gene: TRBV6-5; D gene: TRBD1; J gene: TRBJ1-5; CDR3 protein: CASSSGTDSQPQHF; CDR3 DNA: TGTGCCAGCAGCTCCGGGACAGATAGTCAGCCCCAGCATTTT
clone size: -; V gene: TRBV18; D gene: TRBD1; J gene: TRBJ1-3; CDR3 protein: CASSPPGQDSGNTIYF; CDR3 DNA: TGTGCCAGCTCACCCCCCGGACAGGACTCTGGAAACACCATATATTTT
clone size: -; V gene: TRBV9; D gene: TRBD2; J gene: TRBJ2-7; CDR3 protein: CASSFGLAGTSEQYF; CDR3 DNA: TGTGCCAGCAGCTTCGGACTAGCGGGGACGAGCGAGCAGTACTTC
clone size: -; V gene: TRBV29-1; D gene: -; J gene: TRBJ1-1; CDR3 protein: CSVVRQEAYTEAFF; CDR3 DNA: TGCAGCGTGGTTCGGCAGGAAGCCTACACTGAAGCTTTCTTT
clone size: once; V gene: TRBV6-5; D gene: -; J gene: TRBJ2-3; CDR3 protein: CASSMSNTQYF; CDR3 DNA: TGTGCCAGCAGCATGTCAAATACGCAGTATTTT
clone size: -; V gene: TRBV9; D gene: -; J gene: TRBJ1-3; CDR3 protein: CASSVTQGNSGNTIYF; CDR3 DNA: TGTGCCAGCAGCGTAACCCAGGGAAACTCTGGAAACACCATATATTTT
clone size: -; V gene: TRBV30; D gene: -; J gene: TRBJ1-2; CDR3 protein: CASPGFDYGYTF; CDR3 DNA: TGTGCCTCCCCAGGATTTGACTATGGCTACACCTTC
clone size: -; V gene: TRBV4-1; D gene: -; J gene: TRBJ1-2; CDR3 protein: CASSPQGRSYGYTF; CDR3 DNA: TGCGCCAGCAGCCCGCAGGGCCGGAGCTATGGCTACACCTTC
clone size: -; V gene: TRBV30; D gene: -; J gene: TRBJ1-2; CDR3 protein: CAWSLSRGTGGYTF; CDR3 DNA: TGTGCCTGGAGTCTCTCCAGGGGTACGGGTGGCTACACCTTC
clone size: -; V gene: TRBV30; D gene: -; J gene: TRBJ1-2; CDR3 protein: CAWSVSGERGYTF; CDR3 DNA: TGTGCCTGGAGTGTATCAGGGGAGCGCGGCTACACCTTC